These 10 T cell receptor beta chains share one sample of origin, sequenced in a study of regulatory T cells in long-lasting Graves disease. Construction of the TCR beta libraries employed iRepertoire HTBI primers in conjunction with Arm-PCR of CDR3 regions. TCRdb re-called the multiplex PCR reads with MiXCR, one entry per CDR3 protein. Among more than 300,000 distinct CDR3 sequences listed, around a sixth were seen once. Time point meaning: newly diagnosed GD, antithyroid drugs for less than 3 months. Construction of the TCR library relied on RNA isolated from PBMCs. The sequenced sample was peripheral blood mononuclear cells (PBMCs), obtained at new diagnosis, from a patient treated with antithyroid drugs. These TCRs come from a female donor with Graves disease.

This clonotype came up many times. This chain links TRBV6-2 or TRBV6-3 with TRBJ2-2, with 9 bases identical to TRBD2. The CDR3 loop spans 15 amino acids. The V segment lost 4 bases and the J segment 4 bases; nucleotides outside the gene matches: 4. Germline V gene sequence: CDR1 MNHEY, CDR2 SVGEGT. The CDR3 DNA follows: TGTGCCAGCAGTTTGGGACTAGCAAGCACCGGGGAGCTGTTTTTT. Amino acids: CASSLGLASTGELFF.

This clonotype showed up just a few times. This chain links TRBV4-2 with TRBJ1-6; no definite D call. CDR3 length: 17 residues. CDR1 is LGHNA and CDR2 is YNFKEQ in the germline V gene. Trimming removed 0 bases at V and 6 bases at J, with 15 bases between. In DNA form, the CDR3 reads TGTGCCAGCAGCCAAGAACCAAGGAGTTTGGGTAATTCACCCCTCCACTTT. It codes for CASSQEPRSLGNSPLHF.

For the CDR3, the DNA is TGTGCCAGCAGCCCTATAGCGGGAGGGTCGTTCTACGAGCAGTACTTC. Amino acid sequence: CASSPIAGGSFYEQYF. The chain recombines TRBV11-2 with TRBJ2-7; TRBD2 matches at 11 bases. CDR3 length equals 16 residues. Per the germline V gene, CDR1 is SGHAT and CDR2 is FQNNGV. Trimming cost V 5 bases and J 3 bases; bases outside gene matches: 9. Based on the CDR3 plus reference TRBV11-2 and TRBJ2-7, the full variable domain is EAGVAQSPRYKIIEKRQSVAFWCNPISGHATLYWYQQILGQGPKLLIQFQNNGVVDDSQLPKDRFSAERLKGVDSTLKIQPAKLEDSAVYLCASSPIAGGSFYEQYFGPGTRLTVT.

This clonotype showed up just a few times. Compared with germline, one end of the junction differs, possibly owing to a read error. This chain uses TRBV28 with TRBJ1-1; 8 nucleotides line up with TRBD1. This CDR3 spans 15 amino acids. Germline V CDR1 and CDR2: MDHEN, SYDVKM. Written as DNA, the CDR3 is TGTGCCAGCAGAAGGACAGGGATTATGAACGCTGAAGCTTTCTTT. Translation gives CASRRTGIMNAEAFF.

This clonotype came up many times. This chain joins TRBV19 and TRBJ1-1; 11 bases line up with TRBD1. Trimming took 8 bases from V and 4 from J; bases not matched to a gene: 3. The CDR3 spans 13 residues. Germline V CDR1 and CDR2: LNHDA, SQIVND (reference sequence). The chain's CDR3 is CASGQGARTEAFF. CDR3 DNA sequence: TGTGCCAGTGGACAGGGGGCCCGCACTGAAGCTTTCTTT.

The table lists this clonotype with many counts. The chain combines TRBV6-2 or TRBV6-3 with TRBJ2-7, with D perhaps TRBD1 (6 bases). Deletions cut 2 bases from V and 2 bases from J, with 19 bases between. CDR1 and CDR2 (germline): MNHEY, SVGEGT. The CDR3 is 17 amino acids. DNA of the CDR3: TGTGCCAGCAGTTACCGACTTCGGACAGCCGCAACCTACGAGCAGTACTTC. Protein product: CASSYRLRTAATYEQYF.

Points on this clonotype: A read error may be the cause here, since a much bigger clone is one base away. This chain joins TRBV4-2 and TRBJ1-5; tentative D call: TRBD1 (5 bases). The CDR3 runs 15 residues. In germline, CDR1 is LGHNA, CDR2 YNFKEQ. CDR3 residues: CASSRGRGTNQPKHF. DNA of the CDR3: TGTGCCAGCAGCCGAGGCCGGGGGACCAATCAGCCCAAGCATTTT.

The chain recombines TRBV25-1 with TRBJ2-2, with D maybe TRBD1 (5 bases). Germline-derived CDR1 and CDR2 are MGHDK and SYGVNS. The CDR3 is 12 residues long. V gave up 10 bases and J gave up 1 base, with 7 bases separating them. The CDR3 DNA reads TGTGCCATAACAGGGAACACCGGGGAGCTGTTTTTT. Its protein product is CAITGNTGELFF.

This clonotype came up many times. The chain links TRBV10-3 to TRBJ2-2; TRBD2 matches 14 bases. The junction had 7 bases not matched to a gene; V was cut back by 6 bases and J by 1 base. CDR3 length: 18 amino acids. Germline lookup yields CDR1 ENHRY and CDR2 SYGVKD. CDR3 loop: CAISAGLAGGMNTGELFF. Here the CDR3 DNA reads TGTGCCATCAGCGCCGGACTAGCGGGAGGCATGAACACCGGGGAGCTGTTTTTT.

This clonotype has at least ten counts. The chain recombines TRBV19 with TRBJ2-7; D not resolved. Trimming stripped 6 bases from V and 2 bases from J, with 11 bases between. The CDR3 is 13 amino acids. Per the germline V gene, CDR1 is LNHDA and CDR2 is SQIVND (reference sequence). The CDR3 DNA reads TGTGCCAGTAGGAGAGGCAGTACCTACGAGCAGTACTTC. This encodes CASRRGSTYEQYF.